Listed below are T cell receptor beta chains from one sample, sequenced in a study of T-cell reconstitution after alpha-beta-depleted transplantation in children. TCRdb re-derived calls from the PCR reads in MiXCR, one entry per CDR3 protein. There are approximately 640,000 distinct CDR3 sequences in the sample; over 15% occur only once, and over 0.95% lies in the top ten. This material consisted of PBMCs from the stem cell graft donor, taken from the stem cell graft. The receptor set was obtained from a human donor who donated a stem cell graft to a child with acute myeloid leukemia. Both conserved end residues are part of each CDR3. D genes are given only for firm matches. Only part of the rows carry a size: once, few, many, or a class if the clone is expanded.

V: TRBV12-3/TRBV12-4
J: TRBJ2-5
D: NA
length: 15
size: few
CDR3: CASSLLRGEVETQYF
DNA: TGTGCCAGCAGTTTACTCCGGGGAGAGGTGGAGACCCAGTACTTC

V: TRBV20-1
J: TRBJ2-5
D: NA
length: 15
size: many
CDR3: CSATRARVDQETQYF
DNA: TGCAGTGCTACCCGGGCAAGGGTGGACCAAGAGACCCAGTACTTC

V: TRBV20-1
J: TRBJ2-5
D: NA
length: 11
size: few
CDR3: CSAGKAETQYF
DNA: TGCAGTGCGGGGAAGGCGGAGACCCAGTACTTC

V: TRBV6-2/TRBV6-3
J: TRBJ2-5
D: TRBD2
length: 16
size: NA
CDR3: CASSLTSGGAGETQYF
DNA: TGTGCCAGCAGCTTGACTAGCGGGGGGGCCGGAGAGACCCAGTACTTC

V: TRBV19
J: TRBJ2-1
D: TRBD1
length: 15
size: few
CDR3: CASRGGDREYNEQFF
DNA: TGTGCCAGTAGAGGGGGGGACAGGGAATACAATGAGCAGTTCTTC

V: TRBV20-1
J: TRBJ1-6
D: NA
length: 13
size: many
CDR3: CSARERQGRPLHF
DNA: TGCAGTGCTAGAGAGCGGCAGGGGAGGCCCCTCCACTTT

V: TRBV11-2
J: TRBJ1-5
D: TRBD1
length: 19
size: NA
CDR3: CASSLGGTGGPYSNQPQHF
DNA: TGTGCCAGCAGCTTAGGGGGGACAGGGGGACCGTATAGCAATCAGCCCCAGCATTTT

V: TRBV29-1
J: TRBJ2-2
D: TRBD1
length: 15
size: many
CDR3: CSIGTGVANTGELFF
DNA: TGCAGCATTGGGACAGGGGTCGCGAACACCGGGGAGCTGTTTTTT

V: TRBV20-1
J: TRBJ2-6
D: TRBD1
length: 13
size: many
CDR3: CSARPGQVSVLTF
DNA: TGCAGTGCTAGACCTGGACAGGTTTCAGTCCTGACTTTC

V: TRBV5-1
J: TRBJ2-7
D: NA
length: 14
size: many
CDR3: CASSLVIEAGEQYF
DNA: TGCGCCAGCAGCTTGGTGATCGAGGCAGGCGAGCAGTACTTC

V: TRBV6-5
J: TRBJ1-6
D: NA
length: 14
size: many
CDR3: CASSYEAGNSPLHF
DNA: TGTGCCAGCAGTTACGAGGCGGGAAATTCACCCCTCCACTTT

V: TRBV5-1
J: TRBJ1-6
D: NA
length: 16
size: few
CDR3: CASSRGSGAEGSPLHF
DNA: TGCGCCAGCAGCCGCGGGAGTGGGGCCGAGGGTTCACCCCTCCACTTT

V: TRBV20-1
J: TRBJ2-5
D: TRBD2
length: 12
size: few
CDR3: CSADGLDETQYF
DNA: TGCAGTGCAGACGGACTAGATGAGACCCAGTACTTC

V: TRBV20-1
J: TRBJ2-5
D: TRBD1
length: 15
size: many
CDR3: CSARDGDRGGETQYF
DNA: TGCAGTGCTAGAGATGGAGACAGGGGCGGCGAGACCCAGTACTTC

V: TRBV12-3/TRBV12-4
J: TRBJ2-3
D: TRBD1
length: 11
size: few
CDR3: CASSSGQEEYF
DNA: TGTGCCAGCAGCTCTGGACAGGAGGAGTATTTT

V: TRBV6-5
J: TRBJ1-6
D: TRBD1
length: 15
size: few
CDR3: CASSYSDRDNSPLHF
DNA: TGTGCCAGCAGTTACTCGGACAGGGATAATTCACCCCTCCACTTT

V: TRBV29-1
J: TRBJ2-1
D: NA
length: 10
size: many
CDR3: CSSGNNEQFF
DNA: TGCAGCTCCGGGAACAATGAGCAGTTCTTC

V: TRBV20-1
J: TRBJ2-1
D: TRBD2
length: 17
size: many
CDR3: CSARQTGLAGGLHEQFF
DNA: TGCAGTGCTAGACAAACGGGACTAGCGGGGGGGCTACATGAGCAGTTCTTC

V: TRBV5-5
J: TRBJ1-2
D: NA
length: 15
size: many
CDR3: CASSSGHPDGYGYTF
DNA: TGTGCCAGCAGCTCCGGACATCCTGACGGCTATGGCTACACCTTC

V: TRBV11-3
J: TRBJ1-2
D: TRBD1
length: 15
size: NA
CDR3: CASSRPGQGNYGYTF
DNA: TGTGCCAGCAGCCGGCCCGGACAGGGTAACTATGGCTACACCTTC

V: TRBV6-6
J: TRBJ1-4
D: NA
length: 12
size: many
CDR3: CASRLANEKLFF
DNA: TGTGCCAGCAGGTTGGCTAATGAAAAACTGTTTTTT

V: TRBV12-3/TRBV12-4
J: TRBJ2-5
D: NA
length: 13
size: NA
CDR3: CASSFDAWETQYF
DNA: TGTGCCAGCAGTTTTGACGCGTGGGAGACCCAGTACTTC

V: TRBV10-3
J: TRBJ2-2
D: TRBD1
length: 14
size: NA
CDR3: CAIRPTGAPGELFF
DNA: TGTGCCATCAGACCGACAGGGGCTCCCGGGGAGCTGTTTTTT

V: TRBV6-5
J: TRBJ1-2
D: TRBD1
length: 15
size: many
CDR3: CASSLKRGLSYGYTF
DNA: TGTGCCAGCAGTCTGAAGAGGGGGCTTAGCTATGGCTACACCTTC

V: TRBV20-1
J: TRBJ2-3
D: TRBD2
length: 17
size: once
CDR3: CSAAEGLAGGLSDTQYF
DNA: TGCAGTGCTGCTGAGGGACTAGCGGGGGGGCTTTCAGATACGCAGTATTTT

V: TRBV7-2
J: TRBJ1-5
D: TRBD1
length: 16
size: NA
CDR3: CASSFGTGRKYQPQHF
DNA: TGTGCCAGCAGCTTCGGGACAGGGAGAAAGTATCAGCCCCAGCATTTT

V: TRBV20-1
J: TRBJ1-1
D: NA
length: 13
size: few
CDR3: CSAFGQMNTEAFF
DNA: TGCAGTGCCTTCGGACAAATGAACACTGAAGCTTTCTTT

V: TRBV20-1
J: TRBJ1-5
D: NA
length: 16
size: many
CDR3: CSARRGMGPPNQPQHF
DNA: TGCAGTGCTAGACGGGGTATGGGACCGCCGAATCAGCCCCAGCATTTT

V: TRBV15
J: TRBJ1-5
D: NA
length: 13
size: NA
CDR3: CATSRAINQPQHF
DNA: TGTGCCACCAGCAGAGCTATAAATCAGCCCCAGCATTTT

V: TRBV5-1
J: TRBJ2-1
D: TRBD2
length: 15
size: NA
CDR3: CASSYLAGGVDEQFF
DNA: TGCGCCAGCAGCTATCTAGCGGGGGGAGTGGATGAGCAGTTCTTC

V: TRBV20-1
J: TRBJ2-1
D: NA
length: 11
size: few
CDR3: CSARDSRGQFF
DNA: TGCAGTGCCCGGGACTCAAGGGGACAGTTCTTC

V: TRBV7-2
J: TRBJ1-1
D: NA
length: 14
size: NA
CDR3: CASASWGVMTEAFF
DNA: TGTGCCAGCGCCAGCTGGGGGGTTATGACTGAAGCTTTCTTT

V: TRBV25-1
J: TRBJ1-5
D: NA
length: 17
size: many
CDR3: CASSEPGHSYSNQPQHF
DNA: TGTGCCAGCAGTGAACCGGGACACTCCTATAGCAATCAGCCCCAGCATTTT

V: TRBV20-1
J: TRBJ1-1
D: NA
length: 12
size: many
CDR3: CSAPRGGTEAFF
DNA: TGCAGTGCTCCTAGAGGGGGGACTGAAGCTTTCTTT

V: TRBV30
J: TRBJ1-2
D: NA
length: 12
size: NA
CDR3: CAWSGQAGGYTF
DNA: TGTGCCTGGAGTGGACAGGCGGGAGGCTACACCTTC